This is a list of T cell receptor beta chains from one sample in a study of T cell changes during pregnancy in multiple sclerosis. Sequencing was performed with immunoSEQ multiplex PCR; in TCRdb, only in-frame clones are kept and a portion is missing. The table shows fewer than 50,000 clones, with approximately 90% occurring only once. The specimen was CD4+ T cells from peripheral blood mononuclear cells, collected in the second trimester of pregnancy. The receptors come from a female donor in good health, enrolled as a control in a pregnancy study. Each CDR3 is given with its conserved first and last residue. The D gene is left open where the match is weak.

d_gene: -
v_gene: TRBV4-3
len: 15
CDR3aa: CASSHLGTYNYGYTF

d_gene: -
v_gene: TRBV7-2
len: 13
CDR3aa: CASSYQVNQPQHF

d_gene: TRBD1
v_gene: TRBV27
len: 15
CDR3aa: CASSYSGRGPGELFF

d_gene: -
v_gene: TRBV7-9
len: 14
CDR3aa: CASSLSGATYEQYF

d_gene: TRBD1
v_gene: TRBV19
len: 14
CDR3aa: CATDRGSSGNTIYF

d_gene: -
v_gene: TRBV6-5
len: 13
CDR3aa: CASSYSAVSPQHF

d_gene: TRBD1
v_gene: TRBV19
len: 12
CDR3aa: CASSRNRGPAFF

d_gene: -
v_gene: TRBV18
len: 16
CDR3aa: CASSPSFSQVNTEAFF

d_gene: -
v_gene: TRBV25-1
len: 16
CDR3aa: CASSLGGAATNEKLFF

d_gene: TRBD1
v_gene: TRBV11-3
len: 16
CDR3aa: CASTPDGTDSYNEQFF

d_gene: -
v_gene: TRBV5-5
len: 15
CDR3aa: CASSLGTVQGITQYF

d_gene: -
v_gene: TRBV28
len: 15
CDR3aa: CASTPPTGTGNTIYF

d_gene: TRBD1
v_gene: TRBV6-5
len: 12
CDR3aa: CASAGQGPRYTF

d_gene: -
v_gene: TRBV30
len: 11
CDR3aa: CAWSRSLKLFF

d_gene: TRBD2
v_gene: TRBV4-1
len: 17
CDR3aa: CASSPPGTRANTGELFF

d_gene: TRBD1
v_gene: TRBV5-6
len: 16
CDR3aa: CASSLAGDRGSYGYTF

d_gene: TRBD1
v_gene: TRBV18
len: 18
CDR3aa: CASSPPLAAGGRDQPQHF

d_gene: TRBD1
v_gene: TRBV18
len: 15
CDR3aa: CASSPIGTADSPLHF

d_gene: -
v_gene: TRBV6-5
len: 15
CDR3aa: CASSRRLGGNTEAFF

d_gene: -
v_gene: TRBV7-9
len: 13
CDR3aa: CASSQAGPGELFF

d_gene: -
v_gene: TRBV28
len: 15
CDR3aa: CASTPGGPALNGYTF

d_gene: -
v_gene: TRBV19
len: 14
CDR3aa: CASRTGTTSEKLFF

d_gene: TRBD2
v_gene: TRBV7-9
len: 15
CDR3aa: CASSSPGRNKNEQFF

d_gene: -
v_gene: TRBV5-1
len: 13
CDR3aa: CASSVTADNEQYF

d_gene: TRBD1
v_gene: TRBV27
len: 14
CDR3aa: CASSLGQANQPQHF

d_gene: -
v_gene: TRBV5-8
len: 13
CDR3aa: CASSLIPESPLHF

d_gene: TRBD2
v_gene: TRBV5-5
len: 15
CDR3aa: CASSPLTSTYNEQFF

d_gene: -
v_gene: TRBV7-2
len: 16
CDR3aa: CASSFARGAGANVLTF

d_gene: TRBD2
v_gene: TRBV20-1
len: 11
CDR3aa: CRAGTAYEQYF